A single sample is the source of the 8 T cell receptor beta chains below, sequenced in a study of neoadjuvant anti-PD-1 for oral cavity cancer. TCRdb keeps only in-frame clones here, not all; method: immunoSEQ multiplex PCR. The table shows 37,000 or so clones, with 30% to 40% occurring only once. The time point is: after neoadjuvant nivolumab, at surgical resection. The specimen was tumor tissue, collected after nivolumab (anti-PD-1) treatment. The receptor set was obtained from a person aged 35 to 85 with oral cavity squamous cell carcinoma.

This clone occurred a few times. V gene TRBV6-5 combines with J gene TRBJ1-2; 8 bases line up with TRBD1. Per germline, CDR1 MNHEY and CDR2 SVGAGI. The junction had 7 bases not matched to a gene; V was cut back by 6 bases and J by 4 bases. The CDR3 is 14 residues long. For the CDR3, the DNA is TGTGCCAGCAGAACGCACGACAGGGGCTATGGCTACACCTTC. Translation: CASRTHDRGYGYTF.

J is TRBJ2-3 and V is TRBV7-3; the D is unclear. Per the germline V gene, CDR1 is SGHTA and CDR2 is FQGTGA. V shed 1 base and J shed 2 bases, with 7 bases lying between them. The CDR3 totals 14 residues. CDR3: CASSLNYFTDTQYF. CDR3 DNA sequence: TGTGCCAGCAGCTTAAACTACTTCACAGATACGCAGTATTTT.

This clone was recorded at least ten times. This chain uses TRBV30 with TRBJ2-3, with a weak D call TRBD2 (6 bases). Germline V gene data show CDR1 as GTSNPN and CDR2 as SVGIG (reference sequence). Trimming removed 0 bases from V and 6 bases from J, with 10 bases in between. This CDR3 region has 13 residues. The CDR3 reads CAWSVRGGDTQYF. The CDR3 nucleotides are TGTGCCTGGAGTGTACGAGGAGGGGATACGCAGTATTTT. Looking up the rest from reference TRBV30 and TRBJ2-3 gives the full variable domain: SQTIHQWPATLVQPVGSPLSLECTVEGTSNPNLYWYRQAAGRGLQLLFYSVGIGQISSEVPQNLSASRPQDRQFILSSKKLLLSDSGFYLCAWSVRGGDTQYFGPGTRLTVL.

The V gene is TRBV11-2, the J gene TRBJ2-3; D perhaps matches TRBD2 (5 bases). Per the germline V gene, CDR1 is SGHAT and CDR2 is FQNNGV. Trimming pared 3 bases from V and 8 bases from J, leaving 9 bases between. CDR3 length equals 12 residues. CDR3 sequence reads: CASSLERTTQYF. DNA for the CDR3: TGTGCCAGCAGCTTGGAGCGGACTACGCAGTATTTT. The variable domain in full, with the rest retrieved from reference TRBV11-2 and TRBJ2-3, is EAGVAQSPRYKIIEKRQSVAFWCNPISGHATLYWYQQILGQGPKLLIQFQNNGVVDDSQLPKDRFSAERLKGVDSTLKIQPAKLEDSAVYLCASSLERTTQYFGPGTRLTVL.

The chain employs TRBV7-9 and TRBJ1-3; 8 bases fit TRBD1. Germline-derived CDR1 and CDR2 are SEHNR and FQNEAQ (reference sequence). The CDR3 loop spans 16 amino acids. V shed 5 bases, J shed 7 bases, and the junction held 13 bases outside the gene matches. The CDR3 nucleotides are TGTGCCAGCAGCCTTGGACAGGGAGGGTTTATCAACACCATATATTTT. This sequence encodes CASSLGQGGFINTIYF.

This clone has at least ten counts. The gene calls are TRBV7-8 and TRBJ2-1; the D gene is possibly TRBD1 (6 bases). The CDR3 is 16 amino acids. Germline lookup yields CDR1 SGHVS and CDR2 FQNEAQ. Trimming took 5 bases from V and 8 from J, leaving 22 bases between them. CDR3 protein: CASSQRPDSLGDEQFF. DNA of the CDR3: TGTGCCAGCAGCCAGCGACCGGACAGCCTTGGAGATGAGCAGTTCTTC.

This clone was detected only a few times. In DNA form, the CDR3 reads TGTGCCAGCTCAAGACAGGGCCTGAACACTGAAGCTTTCTTT. Encoded protein: CASSRQGLNTEAFF. The chain links TRBV18 to TRBJ1-1, with 7 bases that match TRBD1. The V segment lost 5 bases and the J segment 0 bases; nucleotides outside the gene matches: 3. The CDR3 runs to 14 residues. Germline CDR1 KGHSH, CDR2 LQKENI. Based on the CDR3 plus reference TRBV18 and TRBJ1-1, the full variable domain is NAGVMQNPRHLVRRRGQEARLRCSPMKGHSHVYWYRQLPEEGLKFMVYLQKENIIDESGMPKERFSAEFPKEGPSILRIQQVVRGDSAAYFCASSRQGLNTEAFFGQGTRLTVV.

This clone was recorded a few times. V usage is TRBV10-3 and J usage is TRBJ1-1; 7 bases are a match to TRBD1. Per the germline V gene, CDR1 is ENHRY and CDR2 is SYGVKD. This CDR3 region has 13 residues. J lost 1 base, V lost 11 bases, and 7 bases had no gene match. CDR3 DNA sequence: TGTGCCTCCAAAACAGGGGAGAACACTGAAGCTTTCTTT. Protein sequence: CASKTGENTEAFF.